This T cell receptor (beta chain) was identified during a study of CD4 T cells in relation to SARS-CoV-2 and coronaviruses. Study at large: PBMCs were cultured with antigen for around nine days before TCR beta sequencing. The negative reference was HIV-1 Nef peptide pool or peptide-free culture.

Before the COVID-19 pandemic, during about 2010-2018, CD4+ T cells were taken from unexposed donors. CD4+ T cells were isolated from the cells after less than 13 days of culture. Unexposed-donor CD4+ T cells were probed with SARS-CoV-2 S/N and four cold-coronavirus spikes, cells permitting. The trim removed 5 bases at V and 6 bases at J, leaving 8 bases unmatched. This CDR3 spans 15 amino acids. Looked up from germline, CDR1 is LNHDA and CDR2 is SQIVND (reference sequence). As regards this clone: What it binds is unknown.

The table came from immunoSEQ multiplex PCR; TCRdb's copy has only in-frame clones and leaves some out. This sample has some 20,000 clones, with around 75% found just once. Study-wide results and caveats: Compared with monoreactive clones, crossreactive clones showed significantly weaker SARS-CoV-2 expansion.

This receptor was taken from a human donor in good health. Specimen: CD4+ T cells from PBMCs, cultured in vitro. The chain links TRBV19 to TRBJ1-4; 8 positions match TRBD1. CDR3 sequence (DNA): TGTGCCAGTAGTTCTCAACAGGGGGGGGATGAAAAACTGTTTTTT. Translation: CASSSQQGGDEKLFF.